This TCR beta chain was profiled in a study of OX40 agonist ivuxolimab in advanced cancers. Study-level background: Previous treatment with anti-PD-1, anti-PD-L1 or anti-CTLA-4 therapy was allowed; about 44% had received some.

The germline V and J ends were trimmed by 4 bases and 5 bases, with 16 bases remaining between them. Germline V gives CDR1 SGHRS, CDR2 YFSETQ. The CDR3 has 14 amino acids. Only a few counts were recorded for this clone. Sequencing was performed with immunoSEQ multiplex PCR; in TCRdb, only in-frame clones are kept and a portion is missing. The sample lists 50,000 to 75,000 clones, approximately 86% occurring once. The sequence derives from an adult with an advanced solid tumor such as melanoma, head and neck, liver or kidney cancer. The source material was CD4+ or CD8+ T cells sorted from blood, sampled in a trial of the OX40 agonist ivuxolimab. The chain uses TRBV5-1 and TRBJ2-7; unclear D gene. As DNA, the CDR3 is TGCGCCAGCAGCCCCTATAATGGGCTCCACGAGCAGTACTTC. Its translation is CASSPYNGLHEQYF. The variable domain in full, with the rest retrieved from reference TRBV5-1 and TRBJ2-7, is KAGVTQTPRYLIKTRGQQVTLSCSPISGHRSVSWYQQTPGQGLQFLFEYFSETQRNKGNFPGRFSGRQFSNSRSEMNVSTLELGDSALYLCASSPYNGLHEQYFGPGTRLTVT.